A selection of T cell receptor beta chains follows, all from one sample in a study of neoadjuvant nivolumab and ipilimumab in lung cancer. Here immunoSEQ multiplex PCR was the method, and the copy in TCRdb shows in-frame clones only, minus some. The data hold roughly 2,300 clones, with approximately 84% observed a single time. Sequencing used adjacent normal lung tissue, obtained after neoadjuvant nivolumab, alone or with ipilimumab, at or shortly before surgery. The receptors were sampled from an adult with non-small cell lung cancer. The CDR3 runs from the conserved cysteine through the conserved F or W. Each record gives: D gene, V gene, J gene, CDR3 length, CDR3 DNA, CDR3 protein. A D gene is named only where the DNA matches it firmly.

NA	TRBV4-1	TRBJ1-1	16	TGCGCCAGCAGCCAAGAAGAGGGGTTCGGGAGGACTGAAGCTTTCTTT	CASSQEEGFGRTEAFF
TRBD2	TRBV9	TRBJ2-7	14	TGTGCCAGCAGCATTCGTGCGGGAGACTACGAGCAGTACTTC	CASSIRAGDYEQYF
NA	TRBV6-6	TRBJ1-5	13	TGTGCCATAAATCGCGGGGACAATCAGCCCCAGCATTTT	CAINRGDNQPQHF
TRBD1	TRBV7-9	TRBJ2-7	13	TGTGCCAGCAGTCCTACAGGGGCTACGGAGCAGTACTTC	CASSPTGATEQYF
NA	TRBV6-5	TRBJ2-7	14	TGTGCCAGCAGTTATTGGACTAACCCCTACGAGCAGTACTTC	CASSYWTNPYEQYF
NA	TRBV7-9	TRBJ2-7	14	TGTGCCAGCAGCTTATACAGAGAAGCCTACGAGCAGTACTTC	CASSLYREAYEQYF
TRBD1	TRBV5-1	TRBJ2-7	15	TGCGCCAGCAGCTTGGCTCGGGACAGCCTGAACGAGCAGTACTTC	CASSLARDSLNEQYF
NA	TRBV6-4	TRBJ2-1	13	TGTGCCAGCAGTGCTAGCTCCTACAATGAGCAGTTCTTC	CASSASSYNEQFF
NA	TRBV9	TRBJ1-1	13	TGTGCCAGCAGCGGTCAAAGAGGTACTGAAGCTTTCTTT	CASSGQRGTEAFF
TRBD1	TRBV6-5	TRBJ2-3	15	TGTGCCAGCAGTTATAGGCAGGGGGCCCGAGATACGCAGTATTTT	CASSYRQGARDTQYF